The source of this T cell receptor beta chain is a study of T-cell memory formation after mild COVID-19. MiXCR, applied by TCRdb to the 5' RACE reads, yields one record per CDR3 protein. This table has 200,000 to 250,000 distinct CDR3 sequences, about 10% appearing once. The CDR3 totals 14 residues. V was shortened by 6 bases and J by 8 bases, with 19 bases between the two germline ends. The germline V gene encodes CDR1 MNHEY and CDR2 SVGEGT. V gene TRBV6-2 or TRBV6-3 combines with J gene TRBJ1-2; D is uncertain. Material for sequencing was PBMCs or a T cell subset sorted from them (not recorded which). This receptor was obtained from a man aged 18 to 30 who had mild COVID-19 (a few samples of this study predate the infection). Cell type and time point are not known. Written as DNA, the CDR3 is TGTGCCAGCAGCCGCCTCGGGCCGATAAGAGGCTACACCTTC. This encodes CASSRLGPIRGYTF.